This T cell receptor (beta chain) stems from a study of beta chain features in type 1 diabetes. This clone appeared a few times. Expressed TCRB transcripts were sequenced because the isolated RNA had all been reverse transcribed beforehand. Method: immunoSEQ multiplex PCR; TCRdb's copy keeps in-frame clones and lacks some. The sample yields some 150,000 clones, 11% seen once. Sequencing input: central memory CD4+ T cells from blood. The origin of this receptor is a man younger than 35 in good health.

For the CDR3, the DNA is TGCGCCAGCAGCTTGTGGACTAGCGGCGCCGCTGGCACCGGGGAGCTGTTTTTT. Its translation: CASSLWTSGAAGTGELFF. This chain uses TRBV5-1 with TRBJ2-2, with 10 bases matching TRBD2. The CDR3 is 18 residues long. Trimming cost V 1 base and J 4 bases; bases outside gene matches: 10. Germline CDR1 is SGHRS and CDR2 is YFSETQ.